This paragraph covers one TCR beta chain sequence. Its specificity is unknown. The record originates from a study of Ad26.COV2.S vaccination and SARS-CoV-2 variants. Notes on the study in general: Possible underestimation of total T cell responses by the TCR breadth and depth analyses was noted.

Treatment indicated: over 15 received Ad26.COV2.S at low or high dose, single or two shots; about 5 received placebo; per-sample allocation not given. Specimen acquisition occurred on day 63 following the initial vaccine or placebo injection. TCRdb's copy holds only in-frame clones and misses some; the assay was immunoSEQ multiplex PCR. The repertoire holds 300,000 to 400,000 clones, with roughly 90% as singletons. The receptor was derived from a person between 18 and 65 years old who received the Ad26.COV2.S COVID-19 vaccine or a placebo. The sequencing here drew on peripheral blood, taken in a trial of Ad26.COV2.S vaccine versus placebo.

CDR3 amino acids: CASSLALDGTQYF. In DNA, the CDR3 is TGTGCCAGCAGCTTGGCACTAGATGGGACCCAGTACTTC. The chain couples TRBV5-4 to TRBJ2-5, with D perhaps matching TRBD2 (5 bases). Germline CDR1 is SGHNT and CDR2 is YYREEE (reference sequence). The CDR3 spans 13 residues. The V end was cut by 0 bases, the J end by 7 bases, with 10 bases between.